The T cell receptor beta chain under discussion was sequenced for a study of Graves' ophthalmopathy and Graves' hyperthyroidism. Findings of the study overall: Blood samples also showed most expanded thyroid clonotypes exceeding 0.001 frequency. Both an approximately 70% sensitivity and an approximately 76% specificity characterized the model's predictions of ophthalmopathy progression.

CDR1 and CDR2 (germline): MNHEY, SMNVEV (reference sequence). CDR3 size: 20 residues. V lost 4 bases and J 3 bases, leaving 27 bases between the germline ends. Exclusion applied to patients with other autoimmune diseases, uncontrolled infections, pregnancy or lactation. This clonotype has just a few counts. What it recognizes is unknown. Amplified material comprised TCR beta CDR3 regions derived from RNA transcripts. The first-round RT-PCR employed HTBI primers together with the Qiagen OneStep RT-PCR kit. A multiplex PCR was then performed as the second round. TCRdb re-called the multiplex PCR reads through MiXCR, storing one row per CDR3 protein. The data contain roughly 400,000 distinct CDR3 sequences, approximately 15% of them seen just once; the ten biggest clones take up approximately 7%.

The receptor's source is a woman aged 18 to 35 with stable Graves' hyperthyroidism. The sample consisted of peripheral blood. The chain has TRBV27 and TRBJ2-2; D gene unclear. The CDR3 DNA sequence: TGTGCCAGCAGTTATCATATTGCTGGTCCATCGGGTGGAGACACCGGGGAGCTGTTTTTT. Residues: CASSYHIAGPSGGDTGELFF.